Sequencing of this T cell receptor beta chain was carried out in a study of T-cell reconstitution after alpha-beta-depleted transplantation in children. This clonotype showed up just a few times. CDR1 LGHNA and CDR2 YSLEER come from the germline V gene. The CDR3 contains 17 residues. With 1 base removed from V and 2 bases from J, the gap between germline ends came to 16 bases. The TCRbeta library incorporated unique molecular identifiers. One entry per CDR3 protein, called by TCRdb with MiXCR from the PCR reads. This table has some 350,000 distinct CDR3 sequences, 9% to 12% appearing once. V is TRBV4-3 and J is TRBJ2-3, with D possibly TRBD2 on 6 matching bases. This clonotype originated in a human donor who donated a stem cell graft to a child with acute lymphoblastic leukemia. The specimen comprised PBMCs from the stem cell graft donor, sampled from the stem cell graft. Here the CDR3 reads CASSQVYGGDPTDTQYF. CDR3 bases: TGCGCCAGCAGCCAAGTTTACGGGGGAGACCCCACAGATACGCAGTATTTT.